This TCR beta chain was captured in a study of Graves' ophthalmopathy and Graves' hyperthyroidism. V was clipped by 5 bases and J by 4 bases, with 9 bases between them. This CDR3 is built from 11 residues. The germline V gene has CDR1 GTSNPN and CDR2 SVGIG (reference sequence). Eligible hyperthyroidism cases comprised new diagnoses of under 2 months' duration in individuals aged 18 to 65. What supplied the PBMCs was about 10 ml of fresh peripheral blood. This clonotype was seen ten or more times. Its specificity is not known. From RNA, the CDR3 regions of TCR beta chains were amplified and sequenced. A first-round RT-PCR used HTBI primers, followed by a second-round multiplex PCR. TCRdb used MiXCR to reprocess the multiplex PCR reads, holding one entry per CDR3 protein. Of roughly 420,000 distinct CDR3 sequences in the sample, around 20% were seen once. Overall study findings and caveats: A model of 13 signatures distinguished ophthalmopathy from stable hyperthyroidism at approximately 90% sensitivity and 81.08% specificity. Ophthalmopathy progression was predicted with 70.59% sensitivity and about 72% specificity.

The sequence was obtained from a woman under 30 with stable Graves' hyperthyroidism. The chain links TRBV30 to TRBJ2-7, with no clear D. Source material: peripheral blood. The CDR3 loop reads CAWGSRYEQYF. For the CDR3, the DNA is TGTGCCTGGGGAAGTCGGTACGAGCAGTACTTC.